Listed below are T cell receptor beta chains from one sample, sequenced in a study of STAT3 mutations in large granular lymphocyte leukemia. Using immunoSEQ multiplex PCR, the repertoire was profiled, and TCRdb retains in-frame clones only, with some absent. The profile shows 13,000 or so clones, just over 85% of them singletons. The sample was PBMCs. Receptors were obtained from a human donor with T large granular lymphocyte leukemia. Some clones in this sample may be carry-over from other donors' samples. Both conserved end residues are trimmed from each CDR3. Clone size, where shown, is once, few, many, or a class for clones that have expanded.

j_call | v_call | clone_size | cdr3_length | cdr3_aa
TRBJ2-3 | TRBV18 | - | 14 | ASSLGGHASTDTQY
TRBJ2-7 | TRBV5-4 | - | 14 | ASSRGRDREGSEQY
TRBJ1-2 | TRBV18 | few | 13 | ASSPEGRAYYGYT
TRBJ1-1 | TRBV5-1 | - | 12 | ASSLSEVGGEAF
TRBJ2-3 | TRBV9 | - | 11 | ASSVSSTDTQY
TRBJ1-2 | TRBV30 | - | 16 | AWSVISERHAKRYGYT
TRBJ1-5 | TRBV7-9 | - | 13 | ASSPPGTADQPQH
TRBJ1-1 | TRBV7-9 | - | 14 | ASSLGVASVDTEAF
TRBJ1-5 | TRBV18 | - | 11 | ASSPNPGQPQH
TRBJ2-7 | TRBV6-5 | - | 11 | ASSMLKGSEQY
TRBJ2-5 | TRBV19 | - | 17 | ASSPTKYGVRDGQETQY
TRBJ2-6 | TRBV4-3 | - | 14 | ASSQEWGTGANVLT
TRBJ2-2 | TRBV6-5 | - | 11 | ASIGRYTGELF
TRBJ2-7 | TRBV7-2 | - | 10 | ASSPGLYEQY
TRBJ1-1 | TRBV13 | - | 12 | ASSLGPLNTEAF
TRBJ2-5 | TRBV2 | - | 11 | ASTSGMGETQY
TRBJ1-2 | TRBV5-1 | few | 13 | ASSSQGGTNYGYT
TRBJ2-2 | TRBV10-3 | - | 11 | VISGPNTGELF
TRBJ2-1 | TRBV19 | few | 12 | ASSISSHGGEQF
TRBJ2-7 | TRBV19 | - | 13 | ASSMAGTANYEQY
TRBJ2-7 | TRBV5-1 | - | 12 | ASSLEGYTYEQY
TRBJ1-4 | TRBV28 | once | 12 | ASSSTGANEKLF
TRBJ2-7 | TRBV7-6 | - | 14 | ASSLVQGGASYEQY
TRBJ2-3 | TRBV6-6 | - | 11 | ASSYLLTDTQY
TRBJ1-3 | TRBV5-1 | - | 15 | ASSSGDAKVSGNTIY
TRBJ1-2 | TRBV6-5 | - | 11 | ASSYLTGNGYT
TRBJ1-5 | TRBV7-9 | - | 13 | ASSLAGGANQPQH
TRBJ2-3 | TRBV27 | - | 12 | ASRNRHSGDTQY
TRBJ1-5 | TRBV4-1 | - | 13 | ASSQEVLRSQPQH